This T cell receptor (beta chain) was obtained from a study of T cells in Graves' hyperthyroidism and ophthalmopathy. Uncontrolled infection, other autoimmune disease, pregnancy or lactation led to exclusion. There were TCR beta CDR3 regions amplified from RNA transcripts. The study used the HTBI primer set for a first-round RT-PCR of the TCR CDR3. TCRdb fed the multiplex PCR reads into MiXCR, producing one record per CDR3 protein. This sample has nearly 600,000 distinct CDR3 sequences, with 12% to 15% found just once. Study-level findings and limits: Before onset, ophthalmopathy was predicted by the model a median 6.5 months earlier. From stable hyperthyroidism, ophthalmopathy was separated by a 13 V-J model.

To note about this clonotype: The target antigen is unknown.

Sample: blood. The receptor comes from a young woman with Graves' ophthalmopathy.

The CDR3 protein is CAIRLEETQYF. In nucleotides, the CDR3 is TGTGCCATCCGACTAGAAGAGACCCAGTACTTC. V and J are TRBV10-3 and TRBJ2-5; a possible D gene is TRBD2 (6 bases). From germline, CDR1 is ENHRY and CDR2 SYGVKD. With 8 bases removed from V and 3 bases from J, the gap between germline ends came to 7 bases. CDR3 size: 11 residues.